Listed below are T cell receptor beta chains from one sample, sequenced in a study of cytomegalovirus exposure and HLA in healthy donors. Here immunoSEQ multiplex PCR was the method, and the copy in TCRdb shows in-frame clones only, minus some. This sample has under 150,000 clones, with approximately 84% found just once. Specimen: PBMCs. These receptors were obtained from a man aged 25-45 years in good health and CMV-seropositive. Both conserved end residues are part of each CDR3. D genes are given only for firm matches. A clone size is listed for some rows: how often the clone was seen (once, few, many), or a class if it is expanded.

d_gene | abundance | j_gene | v_gene | CDR3aa | CDR3nt
. | . | TRBJ2-7 | TRBV21-1 | CASSKPQGLSYEQYF | TGTGCCAGCAGCAAACCCCAGGGCCTCTCCTACGAGCAGTACTTC
. | . | TRBJ2-1 | TRBV11-2 | CASSLDRWQGNDNEQFF | TGTGCCAGCAGCTTAGATCGGTGGCAGGGTAACGACAATGAGCAGTTCTTC
. | . | TRBJ1-3 | TRBV7-3 | CASSLIRDYATSGNTIYF | TGTGCCAGCAGCTTAATTCGGGACTATGCTACCTCTGGAAACACCATATATTTT
. | . | TRBJ1-5 | TRBV7-2 | CASSLEGGGIQPQHF | TGTGCCAGCAGCTTAGAGGGGGGAGGGATTCAGCCCCAGCATTTT
. | . | TRBJ1-1 | TRBV6-6 | CASSYRGGNTEAFF | TGTGCCAGCAGTTACAGGGGAGGCAACACTGAAGCTTTCTTT
. | . | TRBJ2-1 | TRBV4-1 | CASSQDPTGSYNEQFF | TGCGCCAGCAGCCAAGATCCAACAGGGAGCTACAATGAGCAGTTCTTC
. | . | TRBJ2-1 | TRBV5-1 | CATPGGGVNEQFF | TGCGCCACCCCGGGGGGCGGGGTCAATGAGCAGTTCTTC
TRBD1 | . | TRBJ1-1 | TRBV6-5 | CASSPTQGAVEAFF | TGTGCCAGCAGTCCGACTCAGGGGGCCGTTGAAGCTTTCTTT
TRBD2 | . | TRBJ2-3 | TRBV27 | CASSQSPPGLAGERTDTQYF | TGTGCCAGCAGTCAGAGCCCCCCGGGACTAGCGGGGGAAAGGACAGATACGCAGTATTTT
TRBD1 | few | TRBJ2-1 | TRBV19 | CASSPSTGANEQFF | TGTGCCAGTAGTCCGTCGACAGGGGCCAATGAGCAGTTCTTC
. | . | TRBJ1-5 | TRBV28 | CASSWDASPGDQPQHF | TGTGCCAGCAGTTGGGACGCGTCCCCGGGGGATCAGCCCCAGCATTTT
TRBD1 | . | TRBJ1-4 | TRBV11-2 | CASSFGDRGLLNEKLFF | TGTGCCAGCAGCTTTGGTGACAGGGGGCTTCTTAATGAAAAACTGTTTTTT
TRBD1 | . | TRBJ1-3 | TRBV28 | CASTAGQGVVRNTIYF | TGTGCCAGCACCGCGGGACAGGGGGTTGTCAGAAACACCATATATTTT
TRBD1 | . | TRBJ1-6 | TRBV13 | CASRDFGQGYNSPLHF | TGTGCCAGCAGAGACTTCGGACAGGGCTATAATTCACCCCTCCACTTT
TRBD1 | . | TRBJ1-5 | TRBV11-2 | CVSSVTTGGQQPQHF | TGTGTCAGCAGCGTTACGACAGGGGGCCAACAGCCCCAGCATTTT
. | few | TRBJ1-4 | TRBV28 | CASSLSGTVEKLFF | TGTGCCAGCAGTTTATCCGGGACTGTTGAAAAACTGTTTTTT
. | . | TRBJ2-3 | TRBV7-9 | CASSSGQSSTDTQYF | TGTGCCAGCAGCTCCGGACAGAGTAGCACAGATACGCAGTATTTT
TRBD1 | once | TRBJ2-7 | TRBV5-1 | CASSLGTGGQDEQYF | TGCGCCAGCAGCTTGGGGACAGGGGGTCAGGACGAGCAGTACTTC
TRBD2 | . | TRBJ2-3 | TRBV7-3 | CASSLELAGGPGTQYF | TGTGCCAGCAGCTTAGAACTAGCGGGAGGGCCCGGTACGCAGTATTTT
. | . | TRBJ2-5 | TRBV28 | CASSLSGSNQETQYF | TGTGCCAGCAGTTTATCCGGGAGCAACCAAGAGACCCAGTACTTC
. | few | TRBJ2-7 | TRBV4-2 | CASSQDLKGYEQYF | TGTGCCAGCAGCCAAGATCTAAAGGGGTACGAGCAGTACTTC
TRBD1 | once | TRBJ1-2 | TRBV27 | CASSRNFRQGDYGYTF | TGTGCCAGCAGCCGTAACTTCCGACAGGGAGACTATGGCTACACCTTC
. | . | TRBJ1-6 | TRBV4-1 | CASSQEELSPLHF | TGCGCCAGCAGCCAAGAGGAACTATCACCCCTCCACTTT
. | . | TRBJ2-5 | TRBV28 | CASSFADEQGSQETQYF | TGTGCCAGCAGTTTCGCTGACGAACAGGGTTCCCAAGAGACCCAGTACTTC
TRBD2 | . | TRBJ2-1 | TRBV7-2 | CASSFWGGYNEQFF | TGTGCCAGCAGCTTTTGGGGGGGATACAATGAGCAGTTCTTC
TRBD1 | . | TRBJ2-2 | TRBV5-1 | CASSLGQRTGELFF | TGCGCCAGCAGCCTGGGACAGCGCACCGGGGAGCTGTTTTTT
TRBD2 | . | TRBJ2-3 | TRBV6-1 | CASSEAALGLAGDTQYF | TGTGCCAGCAGTGAGGCTGCTCTTGGGCTAGCGGGGGACACGCAGTATTTT
. | . | TRBJ1-2 | TRBV29-1 | CSVEERDSTNYGYTF | TGCAGCGTTGAAGAGAGGGACTCTACTAACTATGGCTACACCTTC
TRBD1 | . | TRBJ1-6 | TRBV28 | CASSPTGILHF | TGTGCCAGCAGTCCGACAGGGATCCTCCACTTT
TRBD1 | . | TRBJ1-1 | TRBV27 | CASGNGDRGSEAFF | TGTGCCAGCGGAAATGGGGACAGGGGTTCTGAAGCTTTCTTT
TRBD1 | . | TRBJ1-2 | TRBV9 | CASSALSGGGADYGYTF | TGTGCCAGCAGCGCACTCTCGGGAGGGGGCGCTGACTATGGCTACACCTTC
TRBD1 | . | TRBJ1-2 | TRBV6-1 | CASSEMRQGIYGYTF | TGTGCCAGCAGTGAAATGAGACAGGGGATCTATGGCTACACCTTC
. | . | TRBJ1-2 | TRBV7-2 | CASSFFGGGGGYGYTF | TGTGCCAGCAGCTTCTTCGGGGGCGGGGGCGGCTATGGCTACACCTTC
. | . | TRBJ2-1 | TRBV6-5 | CASTRGLKANEQFF | TGTGCCAGCACTAGGGGACTGAAGGCGAATGAGCAGTTCTTC